One and the same sample provided the 17 T cell receptor beta chains below, sequenced in a study of molecular identifiers for immune sequencing clone quantification. TCRdb called the PCR reads again in MiXCR, with one record for every CDR3 protein. The top ten clones hold roughly 0.85% of a sample with some 650,000 distinct CDR3 sequences, approximately 20% of them seen once. The material sequenced was naive CD8+ T cells from blood, with Jurkat cell RNA spiked in. Subset given: FACS-sorted CD8+CD4-CCR7+CD45RA+ naive T cells. The receptors originated from a human donor in good health. Some libraries in this study had Jurkat cell RNA spiked in.

This clonotype was seen at least ten times. The rearrangement uses TRBV20-1 and TRBJ1-2; D is perhaps TRBD1 (5 bases). The CDR3 is 17 amino acids. With 0 bases removed from V and 3 bases from J, the gap between germline ends came to 20 bases. Germline assignment: CDR1 DFQATT and CDR2 SNEGSKA (reference sequence). Written as DNA, the CDR3 is TGCAGTGCTAGAGATTACGAAACCGGGGGGGGGTACTATGGCTACACCTTC. Amino acid sequence: CSARDYETGGGYYGYTF.

This clonotype was seen a few times. This rearrangement joins TRBV7-9 to TRBJ1-1; D is unresolved. The CDR3 sequence is 13 residues long. Trimming took off 6 bases at V and 5 bases at J, with 13 bases between the two ends. CDR1 is SEHNR and CDR2 is FQNEAQ in the germline V gene (reference sequence). CDR3 bases: TGTGCCAGCAGGCCCATGGAAGGAACTGAAGCTTTCTTT. Its translation is CASRPMEGTEAFF.

V gene TRBV5-6 combines with J gene TRBJ2-1; weak D call: TRBD2 (6 bases). V was shortened by 4 bases and J by 5 bases, with 19 bases between the two germline ends. CDR1 and CDR2 from the germline V gene are SGHDT and YYEEEE. The CDR3 extends over 16 amino acids. CDR3 sequence reads: CASSPGGSRANNEQFF. The CDR3 region has the DNA TGTGCCAGCAGCCCCGGGGGTAGCAGGGCGAACAATGAGCAGTTCTTC. Variable domain in full (rest from reference TRBV5-6 and TRBJ2-1): DAGVTQSPTHLIKTRGQQVTLRCSPKSGHDTVSWYQQALGQGPQFIFQYYEEEERQRGNFPDRFSGHQFPNYSSELNVNALLLGDSALYLCASSPGGSRANNEQFFGPGTRLTVL.

This clonotype was recorded many times. V and J are TRBV28 and TRBJ1-1; the D gene is possibly TRBD1 (6 bases). V lost 3 bases, J lost 0 bases, and 14 bases lay in between. The CDR3 is 16 residues long. Germline V CDR1 and CDR2: MDHEN, SYDVKM. The CDR3 here is CASSFSPQGMNTEAFF. In DNA form, the CDR3 reads TGTGCCAGCAGTTTTTCACCACAGGGAATGAACACTGAAGCTTTCTTT.

A word on this clonotype: This could be a read error, since a much larger clone is one nucleotide away. The chain uses TRBV5-1 and TRBJ2-3; 7 bases match TRBD1. CDR1 is SGHRS, CDR2 YFSETQ, per germline. The CDR3 length is 15 residues. The CDR3 reads CASSLLTGDTGTQYF. Here the CDR3 DNA reads TGCGCCAGCAGCTTGCTTACAGGGGACACAGGTACGCAGTATTTT.

There are many counts of this clonotype. The rearrangement links TRBV19 to TRBJ2-2; tentative D call: TRBD1 (6 bases). With 5 bases removed from V and 4 bases from J, the gap between germline ends came to 14 bases. The CDR3 is made up of 15 amino acids. In germline, CDR1 is LNHDA, CDR2 SQIVND (reference sequence). CDR3 sequence: CASSDTGSGTGELFF. The CDR3 nucleotides are TGTGCCAGTAGTGATACAGGGTCAGGCACCGGGGAGCTGTTTTTT.

This clonotype has a count of ten or more. V usage is TRBV29-1 and J usage is TRBJ1-1, with D maybe TRBD1 (5 bases). Germline V CDR1 and CDR2: SQVTM, ANQGSEA. The CDR3 is 13 amino acids. Between the trimmed V and J ends, which lost 6 bases and 3 bases, there was a span of 14 bases. The CDR3 reads CSVGAWSDTEAFF. As DNA, the CDR3 is TGCAGCGTAGGGGCCTGGAGCGACACTGAAGCTTTCTTT.

In regard to this clonotype: Being one base from a much bigger clone, this may be a read error. This is likely a read error, given that the CDR3 carries no conserved phenylalanine or tryptophan at its end. This chain links TRBV27 with TRBJ2-7; D is unresolved. V lost 5 bases to trimming and J lost 2 bases, with 16 bases between them. Germline values: CDR1 MNHEY, CDR2 SMNVEV (reference sequence). The CDR3 is 15 amino acids. The CDR3 nucleotides are TGTGCCAGCAGTCTTAGTGCGGCGCCCGCCTACGAGCAGTACTAC. Its protein is CASSLSAAPAYEQYY.

V and J are TRBV4-3 and TRBJ2-2, with D perhaps TRBD1 or TRBD2 (5 bases each). Trimming left V 2 bases short and J 7 bases short, with 14 bases between. Germline CDR1 is LGHNA and CDR2 is YSLEER. This CDR3 region has 15 residues. This CDR3 reads CASSQKPGTIGELFF. The CDR3 DNA follows: TGCGCCAGCAGCCAAAAACCCGGGACCATCGGGGAGCTGTTTTTT.

Of note for this clonotype: This could be a read error, since a much larger clone is one nucleotide away. The gene calls are TRBV5-1 and TRBJ2-3; tentatively, D is TRBD1 (7 bases). Germline lookup yields CDR1 SGHRS and CDR2 YFSETQ. This CDR3 has 16 residues. In nucleotides, the CDR3 is TGCGCCAACAGCTTGGCCAGGGGGGATAGGACAGATACGCAGTATTTT. Translated, it gives CANSLARGDRTDTQYF.

This clonotype was counted many times. J is TRBJ2-7 and V is TRBV3-1; TRBD2 matches at 7 bases. This CDR3 comprises 15 residues. J was trimmed by 3 bases and V by 4 bases; bases with no gene match: 9. Germline assignment: CDR1 LGHDT and CDR2 YNNKEL (reference sequence). CDR3 in DNA: TGTGCCAGCAGCCCCTTGTGGGAGGGCCGCTACGAGCAGTACTTC. As protein: CASSPLWEGRYEQYF.

Notes on this clonotype: The junction differs from germline at one of its ends, possibly a read error. The chain uses TRBV5-1 and TRBJ1-6; D is uncertain. The germline V gene encodes CDR1 SGHRS and CDR2 YFSETQ. The CDR3 runs 15 residues. CDR3 coding DNA: TGCGCCAACAGCTTGGGAGTCGGTTATAATTCACCCCTCCACTTT. This encodes CANSLGVGYNSPLHF.

Ten or more counts support this clonotype. This chain joins TRBV14 and TRBJ1-5; D is unresolved. Germline V gene sequence: CDR1 SGHDN, CDR2 FVKESK. V was clipped by 2 bases and J by 4 bases, with 15 bases between them. The CDR3 runs to 16 residues. CDR3 in DNA: TGTGCCAGCAGCCAACCGCACACGGAAGGTAATCAGCCCCAGCATTTT. It encodes CASSQPHTEGNQPQHF.

In the case of this clonotype: No conserved phenylalanine or tryptophan ends this CDR3, so it is likely a read error. The chain combines TRBV30 with TRBJ2-3; D unresolved. Trimming removed 3 bases from V and 2 bases from J, with 12 bases in between. From germline, CDR1 is GTSNPN and CDR2 SVGIG (reference sequence). The CDR3 totals 14 residues. The chain's CDR3 is CAWRDGSYTDTQYL. The CDR3, as DNA: TGTGCCTGGAGGGACGGATCTTACACAGATACGCAGTATCTT.

Comments on this clonotype: The conserved closing phenylalanine or tryptophan is absent in this CDR3, likely reflecting a read error. The rearrangement joins TRBV27 to TRBJ2-1; D unresolved. The V end lost 5 bases, the J end lost 7 bases, and 12 bases lay between the germline ends. The CDR3 totals 13 residues. Germline values: CDR1 MNHEY, CDR2 SMNVEV (reference sequence). The DNA of the CDR3 is TGTGCCAGCAGTCCTACCTCGTATAATGAGCAGTTCCTC. Its protein is CASSPTSYNEQFL.

There are many counts of this clonotype. V gene TRBV6-2 or TRBV6-3 combines with J gene TRBJ2-7, with 7 bases that match TRBD2. V lost 5 bases, J lost 4 bases, and 8 bases stayed unmatched. Germline V lookup: CDR1 MNHEY, CDR2 SVGEGT. This CDR3 has 14 residues. The DNA of the CDR3 is TGTGCCAGCAGTCCCAGGGACTACGGTTACGAGCAGTACTTC. This translates into CASSPRDYGYEQYF.

V usage is TRBV19 and J usage is TRBJ1-5; D is unresolved. CDR1 is LNHDA and CDR2 is SQIVND in the germline V gene (reference sequence). Between the trimmed V and J ends, which lost 4 bases and 6 bases, there was a span of 10 bases. The CDR3 is 13 residues long. In DNA form, the CDR3 reads TGTGCCAGTAGTAACGGTTGGGGTCAGCCCCAGCATTTT. Its translation: CASSNGWGQPQHF.